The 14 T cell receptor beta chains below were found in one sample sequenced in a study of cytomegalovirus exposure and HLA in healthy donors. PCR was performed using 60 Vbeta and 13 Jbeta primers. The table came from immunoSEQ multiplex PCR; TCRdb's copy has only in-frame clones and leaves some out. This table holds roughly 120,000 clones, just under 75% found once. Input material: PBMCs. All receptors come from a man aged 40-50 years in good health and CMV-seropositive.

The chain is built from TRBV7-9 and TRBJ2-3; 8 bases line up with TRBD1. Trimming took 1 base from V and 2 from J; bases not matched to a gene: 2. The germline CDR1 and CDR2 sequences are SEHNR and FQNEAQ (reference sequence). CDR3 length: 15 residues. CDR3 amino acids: CASSLGQGYTDTQYF. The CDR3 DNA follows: TGTGCCAGCAGCTTAGGACAGGGGTACACAGATACGCAGTATTTT.

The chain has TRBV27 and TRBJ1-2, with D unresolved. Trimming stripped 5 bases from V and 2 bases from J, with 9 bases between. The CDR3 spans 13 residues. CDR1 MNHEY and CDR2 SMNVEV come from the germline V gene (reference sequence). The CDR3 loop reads CASSTAGNYGYTF. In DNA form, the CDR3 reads TGTGCCAGCAGTACAGCAGGAAACTATGGCTACACCTTC.

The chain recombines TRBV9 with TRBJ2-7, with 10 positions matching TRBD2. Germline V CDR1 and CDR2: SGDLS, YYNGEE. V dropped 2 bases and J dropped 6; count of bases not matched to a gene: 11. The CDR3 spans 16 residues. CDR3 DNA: TGTGCCAGCAGCGTGGGAGCGGGAGGGAGGACCACCGAGCAGTACTTC. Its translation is CASSVGAGGRTTEQYF.

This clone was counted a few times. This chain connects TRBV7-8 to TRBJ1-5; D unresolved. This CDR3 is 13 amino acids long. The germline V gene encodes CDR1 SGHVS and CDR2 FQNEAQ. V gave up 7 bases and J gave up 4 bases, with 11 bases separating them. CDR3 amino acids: CASMAAINQPQHF. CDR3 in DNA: TGTGCCAGCATGGCAGCGATAAATCAGCCCCAGCATTTT. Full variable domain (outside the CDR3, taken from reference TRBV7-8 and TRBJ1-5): GAGVSQSPRYKVAKRGQDVALRCDPISGHVSLFWYQQALGQGPEFLTYFQNEAQLDKSGLPSDRFFAERPEGSVSTLKIQRTQQEDSAVYLCASMAAINQPQHFGDGTRLSIL.

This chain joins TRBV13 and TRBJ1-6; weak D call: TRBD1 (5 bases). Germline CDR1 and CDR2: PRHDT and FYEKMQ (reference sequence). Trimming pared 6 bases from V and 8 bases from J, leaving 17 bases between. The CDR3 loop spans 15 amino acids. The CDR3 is CASSHGGGLDSPLHF. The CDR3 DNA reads TGTGCCAGCAGTCACGGCGGGGGGTTAGATTCACCCCTCCACTTT.

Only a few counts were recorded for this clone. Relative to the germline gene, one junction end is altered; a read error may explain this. The CDR3 region is CASSSGSKSGGSSPLHF. DNA for the CDR3: TGTGCTAGCAGCTCGGGGTCGAAGAGTGGGGGGTCTTCACCCCTCCACTTT. The chain employs TRBV7-7 and TRBJ1-6; tentative D call: TRBD1 (5 bases). Germline CDR1 is SSHAT and CDR2 is FNYEAQ (reference sequence). The CDR3 has 17 residues. Using reference TRBV7-7 and TRBJ1-6 for the parts outside the CDR3, the full variable domain is GAGVSQSPRYKVTKRGQDVTLRCDPISSHATLYWYQQALGQGPEFLTYFNYEAQPDKSGLPSDRFSAERPEGSISTLTIQRTEQRDSAMYRCASSSGSKSGGSSPLHFGNGTRLTVT.

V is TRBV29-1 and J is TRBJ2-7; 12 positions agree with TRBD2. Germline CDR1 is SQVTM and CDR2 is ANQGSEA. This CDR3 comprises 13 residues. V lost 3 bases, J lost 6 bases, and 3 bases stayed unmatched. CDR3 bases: TGCAGCGTTGACTCGGGACTAGCGGGCGAGCAGTACTTC. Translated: CSVDSGLAGEQYF.

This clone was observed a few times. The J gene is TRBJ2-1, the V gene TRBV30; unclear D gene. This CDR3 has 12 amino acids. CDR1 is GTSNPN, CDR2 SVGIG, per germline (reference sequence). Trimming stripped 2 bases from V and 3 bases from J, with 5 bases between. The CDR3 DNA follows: TGTGCCTGGAGTCAAAACTACAATGAGCAGTTCTTC. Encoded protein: CAWSQNYNEQFF. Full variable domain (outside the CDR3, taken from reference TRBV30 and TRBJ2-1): SQTIHQWPATLVQPVGSPLSLECTVEGTSNPNLYWYRQAAGRGLQLLFYSVGIGQISSEVPQNLSASRPQDRQFILSSKKLLLSDSGFYLCAWSQNYNEQFFGPGTRLTVL.

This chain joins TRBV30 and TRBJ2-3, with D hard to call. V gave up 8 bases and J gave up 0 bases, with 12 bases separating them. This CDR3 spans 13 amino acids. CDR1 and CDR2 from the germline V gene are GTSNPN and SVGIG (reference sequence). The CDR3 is CARSHASTDTQYF. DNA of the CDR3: TGTGCCCGCAGTCACGCTAGCACAGATACGCAGTATTTT.

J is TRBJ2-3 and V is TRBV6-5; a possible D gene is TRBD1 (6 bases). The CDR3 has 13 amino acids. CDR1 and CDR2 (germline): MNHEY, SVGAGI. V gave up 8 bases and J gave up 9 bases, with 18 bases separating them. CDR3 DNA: TGTGCCAGCCAGAGGGGGATGGGGGCCACGCAGTATTTT. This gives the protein CASQRGMGATQYF.

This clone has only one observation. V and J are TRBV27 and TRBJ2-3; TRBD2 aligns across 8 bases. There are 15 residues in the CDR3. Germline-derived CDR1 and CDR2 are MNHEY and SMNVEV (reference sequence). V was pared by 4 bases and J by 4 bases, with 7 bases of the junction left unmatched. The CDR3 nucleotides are TGTGCCAGCAGTTCTATCGGGGGGGCATCAGATACGCAGTATTTT. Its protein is CASSSIGGASDTQYF.

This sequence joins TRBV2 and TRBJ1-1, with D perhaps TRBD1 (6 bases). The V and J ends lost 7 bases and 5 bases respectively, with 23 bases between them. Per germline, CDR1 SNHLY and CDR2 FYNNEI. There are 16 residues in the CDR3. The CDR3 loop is CASTPEAGGVRTEAFF. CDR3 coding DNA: TGTGCCAGCACTCCCGAGGCGGGGGGCGTGAGGACTGAAGCTTTCTTT.

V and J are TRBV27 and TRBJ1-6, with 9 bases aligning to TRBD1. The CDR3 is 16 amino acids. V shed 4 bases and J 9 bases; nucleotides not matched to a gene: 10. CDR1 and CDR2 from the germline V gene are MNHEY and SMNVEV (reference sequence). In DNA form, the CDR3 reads TGTGCCAGCAGTTGGGGGACCGGACAGGGGTCTTCACCCCTCCACTTT. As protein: CASSWGTGQGSSPLHF.

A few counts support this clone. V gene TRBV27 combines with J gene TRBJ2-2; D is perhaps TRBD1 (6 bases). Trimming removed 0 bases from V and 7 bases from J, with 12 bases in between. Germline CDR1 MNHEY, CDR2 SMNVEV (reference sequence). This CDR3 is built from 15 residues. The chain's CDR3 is CASSLSYRVGGELFF. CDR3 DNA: TGTGCCAGCAGTTTATCCTACAGGGTGGGCGGGGAGCTGTTTTTT.